A selection of T cell receptor beta chains follows, all from one sample in a study of identical twins. TCRdb recomputed calls from the 5' RACE reads with MiXCR, one row per CDR3 protein. Among under 450,000 distinct CDR3 sequences, roughly 20% were seen once, and the ten largest hold around 12%. Material: naive T cells sorted from blood. The origin of the receptors is a man over 45 in good health. Both conserved end residues are part of each CDR3. The D gene is left open where the match is weak. Clone sizes are given selectively: once, few, many, or a class where the clone is expanded.

size: few; V: TRBV7-8; J: TRBJ2-7; length: 17; D: .; DNA: TGTGCCAGCAGCCCCCCCGGCGTGTGGGTTGGGTCCTACGAGCAGTACTTC; CDR3: CASSPPGVWVGSYEQYF
size: few; V: TRBV4-3; J: TRBJ2-2; length: 17; D: .; DNA: TGCGCCAGCAGCCAAGATCTAGGCAACCATCGGATCGGGGAGCTGTTTTTT; CDR3: CASSQDLGNHRIGELFF
size: once; V: TRBV12-3/TRBV12-4; J: TRBJ1-6; length: 14; D: TRBD1; DNA: TGTGCCAGCAGCCGACAGGGGGCCGACTCACCCCTCCACTTT; CDR3: CASSRQGADSPLHF
size: many; V: TRBV3-1; J: TRBJ1-4; length: 12; D: .; DNA: TGTGCCAGCAGCCAAACAGGTGAAAAACTGTTTTTT; CDR3: CASSQTGEKLFF
size: .; V: TRBV27; J: TRBJ2-7; length: 14; D: TRBD1; DNA: TGTGCCAGCAGGCAGGGACAGGGGGCGAGGGAGCAGTACTTC; CDR3: CASRQGQGAREQYF
size: .; V: TRBV9; J: TRBJ2-3; length: 15; D: TRBD2; DNA: TGTGCCAGCAGCGTAGGCGGGGGTGGGTCAGATACGCAGTATTTT; CDR3: CASSVGGGGSDTQYF
size: few; V: TRBV20-1; J: TRBJ2-3; length: 15; D: TRBD1; DNA: TGCAGTGCTAGAGATTGGGGACAGGGCACAGATACGCAGTATTTT; CDR3: CSARDWGQGTDTQYF
size: few; V: TRBV20-1; J: TRBJ2-7; length: 15; D: .; DNA: TGCAGTGCTACCGATCTCAGGGGGGGGAGGTACGAGCAGTACTTC; CDR3: CSATDLRGGRYEQYF
size: .; V: TRBV7-6; J: TRBJ2-2; length: 15; D: .; DNA: TGTGCCAGCAGCCCCCGACTAGATTGGTCCGGGGAGCTGTTTTTT; CDR3: CASSPRLDWSGELFF
size: few; V: TRBV27; J: TRBJ1-6; length: 18; D: .; DNA: TGTGCCAGCAGTTTAGTACCTCCGGCCTCCCCCTATAATTCACCCCTCCACTTT; CDR3: CASSLVPPASPYNSPLHF
size: .; V: TRBV4-3; J: TRBJ2-3; length: 15; D: .; DNA: TGCGCCAGCAGCCAAGAACGTGCTAGCACAGATACGCAGTATTTT; CDR3: CASSQERASTDTQYF
size: few; V: TRBV7-6; J: TRBJ2-1; length: 15; D: TRBD2; DNA: TGTGCCAGCAGCTTAGTTAGCGGGGGGGAGGATGAGCAGTTCTTC; CDR3: CASSLVSGGEDEQFF
size: .; V: TRBV10-3; J: TRBJ2-1; length: 16; D: TRBD2; DNA: TGTGCCATCAGTGAACCTAGCGGGAGGGCCTACAATGAGCAGTTCTTC; CDR3: CAISEPSGRAYNEQFF